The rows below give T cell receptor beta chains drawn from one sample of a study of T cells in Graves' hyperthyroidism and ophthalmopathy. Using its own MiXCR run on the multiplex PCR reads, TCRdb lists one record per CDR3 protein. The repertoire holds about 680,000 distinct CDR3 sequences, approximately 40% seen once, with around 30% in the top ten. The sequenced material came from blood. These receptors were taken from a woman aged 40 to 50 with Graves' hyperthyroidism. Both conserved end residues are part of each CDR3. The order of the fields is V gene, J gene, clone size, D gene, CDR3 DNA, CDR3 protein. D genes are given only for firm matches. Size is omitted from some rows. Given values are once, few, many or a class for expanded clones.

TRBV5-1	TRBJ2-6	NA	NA	TGCGCCAGCAGCTCCGAACCGCAGGGTACTGGGGCCAACGTCCTGACTTTC	CASSSEPQGTGANVLTF
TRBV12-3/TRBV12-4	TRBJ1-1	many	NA	TGTGCCAGCAGTCTCAGACCGCAGAACACTGAAGCTTTCTTT	CASSLRPQNTEAFF
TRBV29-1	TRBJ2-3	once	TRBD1	TGCAGCGCCGGTCAGGGGGCTAGGACAGATACGCAGTATTTT	CSAGQGARTDTQYF
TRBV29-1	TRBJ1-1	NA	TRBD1	TGCAGCGCCCAACAGGGGGTTGTGGGTACTGAAGCTTTCTTT	CSAQQGVVGTEAFF
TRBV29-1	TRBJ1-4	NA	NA	TGCAGCGTTGAGTCCCCAGGGTCCGGAAAACTGTTTTTT	CSVESPGSGKLFF
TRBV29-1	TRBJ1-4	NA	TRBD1	TGCAGTTTTGGGGACAGGGGTGAAAAACTGTTTTTT	CSFGDRGEKLFF
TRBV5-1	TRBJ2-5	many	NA	TGCGCCAGCAGCTTGCGGGGGACAGACATCCAAGAGACCCAGTACTTC	CASSLRGTDIQETQYF
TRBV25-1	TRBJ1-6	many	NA	TGTGCCAGCACATTCAGGGGTCGAGGTAATTCACCCCTCCACTTT	CASTFRGRGNSPLHF
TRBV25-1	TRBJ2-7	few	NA	TGTGCCAGCAGTAATGGCGGTAACTCCTACGAGCAGTACTTC	CASSNGGNSYEQYF
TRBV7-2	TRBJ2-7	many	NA	TGTGCCAGCAGCTTAGATCCAGGGTGGATTGACGAGCAGTACTTC	CASSLDPGWIDEQYF
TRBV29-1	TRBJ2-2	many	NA	TGCAGCGTCAGGACAACGAACACCGGGGAGCTGTTTTTT	CSVRTTNTGELFF
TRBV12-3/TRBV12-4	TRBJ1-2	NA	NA	TGTGCCAGCAGTTACCTCATAGGGAAAAGGGATGGCTACACCTTC	CASSYLIGKRDGYTF
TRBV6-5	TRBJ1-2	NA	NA	TGTGCCAGCATCCTCGACAGGTCTAATGGCTACACCTTC	CASILDRSNGYTF
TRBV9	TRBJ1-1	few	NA	TGTGCCAGCAGCGTACCCCCGGGGGGCGCGGACACTGAAGCTTTCTTT	CASSVPPGGADTEAFF
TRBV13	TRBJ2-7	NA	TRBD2	TGTGCCAGCAGCCCCGGGACTAGCGGATTTCCCTACGAGCAGTACTTC	CASSPGTSGFPYEQYF
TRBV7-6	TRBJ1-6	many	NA	TGTGCCAGCAGCTTGGGGTCTTTGGTCCAGACCAATTCACCCCTCCACTTT	CASSLGSLVQTNSPLHF
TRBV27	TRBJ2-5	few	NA	TGTGCCAGCACTCGAGGGCAGGGAGAGCGGTCCCAGTACTTC	CASTRGQGERSQYF
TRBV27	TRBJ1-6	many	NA	TGTGCCAGCAGTTTAGTAACTGACTCACCCCTCCACTTT	CASSLVTDSPLHF
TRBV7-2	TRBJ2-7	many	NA	TGTGCCAGCAGCTTAGTCCGCGGCCCCGCTCGGGAGCAGTACTTC	CASSLVRGPAREQYF
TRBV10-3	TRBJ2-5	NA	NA	TGTGCCATCAGTGACGGGAAAGAGACCCAGTACTTC	CAISDGKETQYF
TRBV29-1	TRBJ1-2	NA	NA	TGCAGCGCGCGGACAGTCGTCTATGGCTACACCTTC	CSARTVVYGYTF
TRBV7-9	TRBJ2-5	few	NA	TGTGCCAGCAGCCGAAATGAAGTTAGCAAATCAGAGGCCCAGTACTTC	CASSRNEVSKSEAQYF
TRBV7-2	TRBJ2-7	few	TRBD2	TGTGCCAGCAGCTCCGGGACTAGCGGTCTAGGGGTCCCCTACGAGCAGTACTTC	CASSSGTSGLGVPYEQYF
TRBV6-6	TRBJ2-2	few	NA	TGTGCCAGCCCGGGGAGAAGGGAAGGGCGGACCGGGGAGCTGTTTTTT	CASPGRREGRTGELFF
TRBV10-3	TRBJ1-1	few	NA	TGTGCCATCAGTGAGAGACAGTACCGGCGCACTGAAGCTTTCTTT	CAISERQYRRTEAFF
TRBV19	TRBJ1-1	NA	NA	TGTGCCAGTAGTATGTCGGCAGTGGGGGACAAAGCTTTCTTT	CASSMSAVGDKAFF
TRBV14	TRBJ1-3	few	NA	TGTGCCAGCAGCATGAGGAACCCGGGAAACACCATATATTTT	CASSMRNPGNTIYF
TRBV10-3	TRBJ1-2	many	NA	TGTGCCATCAGTGAACCCACGGTCTATGGCTACACCTTC	CAISEPTVYGYTF
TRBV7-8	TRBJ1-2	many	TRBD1	TGTGCCAGCAGCTCGAAGCTCACCGGACAGGGGGCGCTTGGCTACACCTTC	CASSSKLTGQGALGYTF
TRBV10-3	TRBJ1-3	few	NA	TGTGCCACTTCGGGAGGCTCTGGAAACACCATATATTTT	CATSGGSGNTIYF
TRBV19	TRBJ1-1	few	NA	TGTGCCAGTATAGGGCTCCGGGAGAACACTGAAGCTTTCTTT	CASIGLRENTEAFF
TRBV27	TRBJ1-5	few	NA	TGTGCCAGCAGTCCCAAGGGAGGAGGCAATCAGCCCCAGCATTTT	CASSPKGGGNQPQHF
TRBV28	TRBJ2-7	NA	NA	TGTGCCAGCAGCCAAGGCCCGTACTACGAGCAGTACTTC	CASSQGPYYEQYF
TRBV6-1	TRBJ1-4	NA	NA	TGTGCCAGCAGTCGGGAATCGGGGGAAAAACTGTTTTTT	CASSRESGEKLFF
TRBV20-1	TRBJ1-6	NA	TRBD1	TGCAGTGCTAGCCCGGGACAGGGGGGACGAGGGTCACCCCTCCACTTT	CSASPGQGGRGSPLHF
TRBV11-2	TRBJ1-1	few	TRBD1	TGTGCCAGCAGCACCCGACAGGGGTTCACTGAAGCTTTCTTT	CASSTRQGFTEAFF
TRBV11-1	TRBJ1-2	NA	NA	TGTGCCAGCAGTTACTTAGGTGGCCTCTCTTTATTTAACTATGGCTACACCTTC	CASSYLGGLSLFNYGYTF
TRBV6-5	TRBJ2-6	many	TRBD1	TGTGCCAGCAGTGTCACAGGGGGCGACGGGGCCAACGTCCTGACTTTC	CASSVTGGDGANVLTF
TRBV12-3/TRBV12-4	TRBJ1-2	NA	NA	TGTGCCAGCAGTTTGGGGTACAGCACCTTC	CASSLGYSTF
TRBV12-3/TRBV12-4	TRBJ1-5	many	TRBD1	TGTGCCAGCAACCGGGACAGTGCTAATCAGCCCCAGCATTTT	CASNRDSANQPQHF
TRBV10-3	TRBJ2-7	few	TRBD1	TGTGCCACCGCTCAGGACAGGGGTCGCTACGAGCAGTACTTC	CATAQDRGRYEQYF
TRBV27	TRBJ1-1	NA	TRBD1	TGTGCCAGCAGTTTATCGGCAGGGGGGAGTACTGAAGCTTTCTTT	CASSLSAGGSTEAFF
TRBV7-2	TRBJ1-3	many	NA	TGTGCCAGCAGCTTAGTTAGACCAGTAAACTCTGGAAACACCATATATTTT	CASSLVRPVNSGNTIYF
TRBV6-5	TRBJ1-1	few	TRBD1	TGTGCCAGCAGTCAAACAGGGGGCGGGCACACTGAAGCTTTCTTT	CASSQTGGGHTEAFF
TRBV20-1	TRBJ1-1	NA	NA	TGCAGTGCTAGAACGACAGGAGCGTTTGAAGCTTTCTTT	CSARTTGAFEAFF